Listed below are T cell receptor beta chains from one sample, sequenced in a study of early T cells in non-severe SARS-CoV-2 infection. Via MiXCR, TCRdb re-called the 5' RACE reads, giving one row per CDR3 protein. This sample has approximately 52,000 distinct CDR3 sequences, with approximately 8% found just once. The sample taken for sequencing was whole blood. The receptors come from an adult who was a healthcare worker with PCR-confirmed SARS-CoV-2 infection or an uninfected control (not recorded which). Both conserved end residues are part of each CDR3. D genes are given only for firm matches. The listing skips clone size in some rows; elsewhere it reads once, few, many or a size class.

clone size,D gene,J gene,V gene,CDR3 DNA,CDR3 protein
few,TRBD1,TRBJ2-7,TRBV19,TGTGCCAGTAGCCCGGGACAGGACTACGAGCAGTACTTC,CASSPGQDYEQYF
few,NA,TRBJ2-5,TRBV27,TGTGCCAGCAGCCTCCTATCGGGCCAAGAGACCCAGTACTTC,CASSLLSGQETQYF
few,NA,TRBJ1-1,TRBV13,TGTGCCAGCAGCCCCGGCGGCGAGATAAACACTGAAGCTTTCTTT,CASSPGGEINTEAFF
many,TRBD1,TRBJ2-5,TRBV14,TGTGCCAGCAGTCATGACAGGGGGCGATACGAGACCCAGTACTTC,CASSHDRGRYETQYF
few,TRBD2,TRBJ2-3,TRBV2,TGTGCCAGCAGTGAATCACTAGCGGGGTTGGGTACGCAGTATTTT,CASSESLAGLGTQYF
many,NA,TRBJ2-1,TRBV27,TGTGCCAGCAGTTTGGGGGGCTTCTCCTACAATGAGCAGTTCTTC,CASSLGGFSYNEQFF
few,NA,TRBJ2-1,TRBV4-2,TGTGCCAGCAGCCAAGGCGGGTCATACAATGAGCAGTTCTTC,CASSQGGSYNEQFF
NA,TRBD1,TRBJ1-1,TRBV7-9,TGTGCCAGCAGCTCCGGACAGGGCGACTTGAACACTGAAGCTTTCTTT,CASSSGQGDLNTEAFF
NA,TRBD2,TRBJ2-2,TRBV11-3,TGTGCCAGCAGCCCACTGGAGGCGGGAGGCTCCGGGGAGCTGTTTTTT,CASSPLEAGGSGELFF
few,NA,TRBJ2-1,TRBV3-1,TGTGCCAGCAGCCCCATGGGGACTGAGCAGTTCTTC,CASSPMGTEQFF
many,NA,TRBJ2-7,TRBV19,TGTGCCAGTAATGGACCAGGGCCGGGGTACGAGCAGTACTTC,CASNGPGPGYEQYF
many,NA,TRBJ1-2,TRBV5-4,TGTGCCAGCAGCTCGAGGAAAAAGGGGGTTAACTATGGCTACACCTTC,CASSSRKKGVNYGYTF
many,TRBD2,TRBJ2-1,TRBV24-1,TGTGCCACCAGTGATTTGGACCGTACGGGGGGATATTTTAGATATGAGCAGTTCTTC,CATSDLDRTGGYFRYEQFF
many,NA,TRBJ1-5,TRBV19,TGTGCCAGTAGTATGAGGAGGGATCAGCCCCAGCATTTT,CASSMRRDQPQHF